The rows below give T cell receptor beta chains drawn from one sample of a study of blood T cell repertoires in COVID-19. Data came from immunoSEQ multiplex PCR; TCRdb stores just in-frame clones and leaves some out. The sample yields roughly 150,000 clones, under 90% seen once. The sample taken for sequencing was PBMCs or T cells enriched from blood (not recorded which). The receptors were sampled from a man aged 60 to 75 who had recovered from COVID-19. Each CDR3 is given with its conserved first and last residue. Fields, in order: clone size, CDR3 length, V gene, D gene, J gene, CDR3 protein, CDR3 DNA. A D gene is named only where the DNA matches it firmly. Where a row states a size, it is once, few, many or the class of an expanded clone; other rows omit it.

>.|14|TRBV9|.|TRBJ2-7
CASSVARTPGEQYF
TGTGCCAGCAGCGTAGCAAGGACCCCGGGAGAGCAGTACTTC
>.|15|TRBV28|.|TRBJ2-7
CASSTEGLPSYEQYF
TGTGCCAGCAGTACCGAGGGTTTGCCCTCCTACGAGCAGTACTTC
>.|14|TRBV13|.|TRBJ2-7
CASSLRGRVYEQYF
TGTGCCAGCAGCTTAAGGGGCAGGGTCTACGAGCAGTACTTC
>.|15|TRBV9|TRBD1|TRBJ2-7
CASSQTGDRVNEQYF
TGTGCCAGCAGCCAAACCGGGGACAGGGTGAACGAGCAGTACTTC
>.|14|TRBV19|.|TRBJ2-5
CASRFGANDETQYF
TGTGCCAGTAGGTTTGGGGCTAATGACGAGACCCAGTACTTC
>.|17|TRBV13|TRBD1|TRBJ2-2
CASSPTITGVGTGELFF
TGTGCCAGCAGCCCGACCATTACAGGGGTTGGCACCGGGGAGCTGTTTTTT
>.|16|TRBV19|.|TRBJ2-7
CASSIDLFGQFREQYF
TGTGCCAGTAGTATAGATCTATTTGGACAGTTTCGCGAGCAGTACTTC
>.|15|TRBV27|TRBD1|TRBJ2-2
CASRVGDRDTGELFF
TGTGCCAGCAGAGTGGGGGACAGGGACACCGGGGAGCTGTTTTTT
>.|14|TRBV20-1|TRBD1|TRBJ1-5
CSASRDRERQPQHF
TGCAGTGCTAGTAGGGACAGGGAACGTCAGCCCCAGCATTTT
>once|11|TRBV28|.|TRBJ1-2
CASSPAGGYTF
TGTGCCAGCAGTCCCGCGGGGGGCTACACCTTC
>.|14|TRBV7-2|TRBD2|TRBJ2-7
CASSPSGGAYEQYF
TGTGCCAGCAGCCCAAGCGGGGGGGCCTACGAGCAGTACTTC
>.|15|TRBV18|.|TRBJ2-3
CASSPPRGGTDTQYF
TGTGCCAGCTCACCTCCTCGAGGAGGTACAGATACGCAGTATTTT
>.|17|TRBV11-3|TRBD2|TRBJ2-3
CASSPRTSGVGTDTQYF
TGTGCCAGCAGCCCGAGGACTAGCGGGGTTGGTACAGATACGCAGTATTTT
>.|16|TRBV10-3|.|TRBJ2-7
CAISDADRILSYEQYF
TGTGCCATCAGTGATGCCGACAGGATACTCTCCTACGAGCAGTACTTC
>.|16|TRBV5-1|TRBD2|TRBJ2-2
CASSWERGGPPGELFF
TGCGCCAGCAGCTGGGAGCGGGGGGGCCCTCCCGGGGAGCTGTTTTTT
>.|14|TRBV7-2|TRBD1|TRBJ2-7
CASSDDRGSYEQYF
TGTGCCAGCAGCGACGACAGGGGGTCCTACGAGCAGTACTTC
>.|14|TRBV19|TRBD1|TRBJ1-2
CASSTDRGSYGYTF
TGTGCCAGTAGTACGGACAGGGGCAGCTATGGCTACACCTTC
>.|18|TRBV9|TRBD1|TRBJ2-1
CASSASWTGDYSDSEQFF
TGTGCCAGCAGCGCGTCGTGGACAGGGGATTATAGTGACAGTGAGCAGTTCTTC
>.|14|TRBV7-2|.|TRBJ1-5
CASSTHRVGQPQHF
TGTGCCAGCAGCACCCACAGGGTTGGACAGCCCCAGCATTTT
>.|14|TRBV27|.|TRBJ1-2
CASSLLGRGYGYTF
TGTGCCAGCAGTTTACTAGGACGGGGCTATGGCTACACCTTC
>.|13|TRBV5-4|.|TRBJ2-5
CASSTQSGETQYF
TGTGCCAGCAGCACTCAAAGCGGGGAGACCCAGTACTTC
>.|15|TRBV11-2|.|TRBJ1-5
CASTAAGSSGQPQHF
TGTGCCAGCACCGCCGCCGGGTCCAGTGGTCAGCCCCAGCATTTT
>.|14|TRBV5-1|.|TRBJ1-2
CASSLEPANYGYTF
TGCGCCAGCAGCTTGGAGCCCGCTAACTATGGCTACACCTTC
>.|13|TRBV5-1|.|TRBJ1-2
CASSLGQSYGYTF
TGCGCCAGCAGCCTAGGACAGTCCTATGGCTACACCTTC
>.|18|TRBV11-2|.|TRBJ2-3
CASSLDQRQALSTDTQYF
TGTGCCAGCAGCTTAGATCAGCGGCAGGCGCTGAGCACAGATACGCAGTATTTT
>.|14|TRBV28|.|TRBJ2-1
CASRDRDTYHEQFF
TGTGCCAGCAGGGATAGGGACACTTACCATGAGCAGTTCTTC
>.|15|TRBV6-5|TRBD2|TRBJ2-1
CASSYSGGSYNEQFF
TGTGCCAGCAGTTACTCAGGCGGGAGCTACAATGAGCAGTTCTTC
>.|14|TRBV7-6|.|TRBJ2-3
CASSWGPGTDTQYF
TGTGCCAGCAGCTGGGGCCCTGGCACAGATACGCAGTATTTT
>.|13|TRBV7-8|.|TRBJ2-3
CASTPLLRDTQYF
TGTGCCAGCACCCCCTTACTCCGGGATACGCAGTATTTT
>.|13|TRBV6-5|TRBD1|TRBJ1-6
CASGAGGDSPLHF
TGTGCCAGCGGCGCAGGGGGCGATTCACCCCTCCACTTT
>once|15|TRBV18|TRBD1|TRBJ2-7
CASSPGTGGPYEQYF
TGTGCCAGCTCACCAGGGACAGGGGGGCCCTACGAGCAGTACTTC
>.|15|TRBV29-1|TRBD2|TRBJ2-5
CSVEVRSGRGKTQYF
TGCAGCGTTGAAGTACGTAGCGGGAGGGGAAAGACCCAGTACTTC
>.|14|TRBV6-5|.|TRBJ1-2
CASSYRRGDYGYTF
TGTGCCAGCAGTTACCGCAGGGGCGACTATGGTTACACCTTC